This record concerns one T cell receptor (beta chain) sequence. Its matching antigen is unknown. The PCR was carried out with 60 Vbeta primers and 13 Jbeta primers. Produced via immunoSEQ multiplex PCR; TCRdb's table is partial and in-frame only. The sample yields 150,000 to 200,000 clones, roughly four fifths seen once. The data are from a study of cytomegalovirus exposure and HLA in healthy donors. Regarding the study as a whole: Confirmation was obtained in vitro that a few CMV-associated chains are specific for CMV antigens. A classifier reportedly called cytomegalovirus status with high sensitivity and specificity. Among the most significant clusters, several appeared linked to common viral pathogens in a later analysis. Per published accounts, TCR beta sequences correctly predicted the HLA-A and HLA-B alleles of most subjects.

Trimming took 3 bases from V and 5 from J, leaving 13 bases between them. Germline lookup yields CDR1 SNHLY and CDR2 FYNNEI. The CDR3 contains 14 residues. Sequencing was done on a sample of PBMCs. The V and J genes are TRBV2 and TRBJ1-1; maybe TRBD1 (5 bases). This receptor was identified in a woman younger than 35 in good health and CMV-seropositive. CDR3 in amino acids: CASSDRVRGTEAFF. The CDR3 nucleotides read TGTGCCAGCAGTGACAGGGTCCGGGGGACTGAAGCTTTCTTT.